One and the same sample provided the 32 T cell receptor beta chains below, sequenced in a study of cytomegalovirus exposure and HLA in healthy donors. The PCR employed 60 Vbeta primers together with 13 Jbeta primers. Only in-frame clones appear in the TCRdb table, and some are missing; sequencing was by immunoSEQ multiplex PCR. The sample includes tens of thousands of clones, more than 80% of them seen just once. Material: PBMCs. The origin of the receptors is a woman aged 40-49 years in good health and CMV-seronegative.

The chain carries TRBV6-1 and TRBJ1-6; 10 bases align to TRBD1. Germline V gene data show CDR1 as MNHNS and CDR2 as SASEGT. V dropped 0 bases and J dropped 7; count of bases not matched to a gene: 6. CDR3 length: 17 amino acids. CDR3 DNA sequence: TGTGCCAGCAGTGAAGCGGGACAGGGGCTGACCAATTCACCCCTCCACTTT. Amino acids: CASSEAGQGLTNSPLHF.

The chain has TRBV6-5 and TRBJ1-1, with TRBD1 matching 10 bases. The CDR3 sequence is 14 residues long. Unmatched junction bases numbered 6, after V lost 6 bases and J lost 5 bases. Germline V gene data show CDR1 as MNHEY and CDR2 as SVGAGI. The DNA of the CDR3 is TGTGCCAGCAGCCGGACAGGGGGTAGAACTGAAGCTTTCTTT. Amino acid sequence: CASSRTGGRTEAFF.

The chain employs TRBV5-4 and TRBJ2-1; 8 bases are shared with TRBD2. V was pared by 0 bases and J by 12 bases, with 11 bases of the junction left unmatched. CDR1 and CDR2 (germline): SGHNT, YYREEE (reference sequence). The CDR3 runs to 15 residues. CDR3 sequence: CASSLDPVAGSLQFF. The CDR3 nucleotides are TGTGCCAGCAGCTTGGACCCGGTAGCGGGGTCGTTGCAGTTCTTC.

The J gene is TRBJ2-2, the V gene TRBV6-6; D is unresolved. The V gene's germline CDR1 is MNHNY and CDR2 SVGAGI (reference sequence). The CDR3 sequence is 12 residues long. V gave up 2 bases and J gave up 7 bases, with 5 bases separating them. The CDR3 nucleotides read TGTGCCAGCAGTTACCTTGTCGGGGAGCTGTTTTTT. It yields the protein CASSYLVGELFF.

This clone was counted only a few times. The gene calls are TRBV6-5 and TRBJ2-7; 8 bases are shared with TRBD1. The CDR3 is made up of 15 amino acids. V gave up 6 bases and J gave up 0 bases; unmatched junction bases: 7. CDR1 is MNHEY and CDR2 is SVGAGI in the germline V gene. CDR3 in amino acids: CASRPDRGSSYEQYF. The CDR3 DNA reads as TGTGCCAGCAGACCAGACAGGGGAAGCTCCTACGAGCAGTACTTC.

In its sample, this clone was seen once. The chain employs TRBV6-1 and TRBJ2-7, with D unclear. There are 13 residues in the CDR3. The germline V gene has CDR1 MNHNS and CDR2 SASEGT. In DNA form, the CDR3 reads TGTGCCAGCAGCGAAGATCGATGGAGCAGTCAGTACGTC. This encodes CASSEDRWSSQYV.

The gene calls are TRBV2 and TRBJ1-1, with 9 bases identical to TRBD1. The CDR3 is 12 amino acids. The germline CDR1 and CDR2 sequences are SNHLY and FYNNEI. With 6 bases clipped from V and 8 bases from J, the junction kept 4 bases outside the gene matches. The CDR3 region has the DNA TGTGCCAGCAGAGGGACAGGGAAGGAAGCTTTCTTT. It translates to CASRGTGKEAFF.

The V call is TRBV27, the J call TRBJ1-2, with 8 bases that match TRBD1. The germline gives CDR1 MNHEY, CDR2 SMNVEV (reference sequence). This CDR3 is built from 14 residues. Trimming removed 4 bases from V and 8 bases from J; junction bases left unmatched: 9. The CDR3 DNA is TGTGCCAGCAGTTCCCCAGGACAGGGACGGGGCTACACCTTC. It yields the protein CASSSPGQGRGYTF.

The chain uses TRBV4-2 and TRBJ1-2, with 9 nucleotides matching TRBD1. The V gene end was trimmed by 0 bases and the J gene end by 5 bases; junction bases not matched to a gene: 7. Germline V gene sequence: CDR1 LGHNA, CDR2 YNFKEQ. The CDR3 length is 16 residues. CDR3 residues: CASSQDVIGTGYGYTF. The CDR3 nucleotides are TGTGCCAGCAGCCAAGATGTGATAGGGACAGGGTATGGCTACACCTTC.

This clone was detected only a few times. This rearrangement joins TRBV5-4 to TRBJ2-5; the match to TRBD2 covers 7 bases. The CDR3 runs 16 residues. Germline CDR1 SGHNT, CDR2 YYREEE (reference sequence). J lost 0 bases, V lost 2 bases, and 7 bases had no gene match. CDR3 protein: CASSFPAGRDQETQYF. The DNA of the CDR3 is TGTGCCAGCAGCTTTCCGGCGGGGAGGGACCAAGAGACCCAGTACTTC.

This rearrangement joins TRBV9 to TRBJ2-1, with 8 nucleotides matching TRBD1. The germline gives CDR1 SGDLS, CDR2 YYNGEE. The CDR3 has 16 amino acids. After removal of 2 bases from V and 9 bases from J, the junction contained 13 bases not matched to a gene. The CDR3 loop reads CASSVTGTGGVSEQFF. The CDR3 DNA reads TGTGCCAGCAGCGTGACCGGGACAGGAGGTGTTAGTGAGCAGTTCTTC. The full variable domain, in which reference TRBV9 and TRBJ2-1 provide the parts outside the CDR3, is DSGVTQTPKHLITATGQRVTLRCSPRSGDLSVYWYQQSLDQGLQFLIQYYNGEERAKGNILERFSAQQFPDLHSELNLSSLELGDSALYFCASSVTGTGGVSEQFFGPGTRLTVL.

This sequence joins TRBV11-2 and TRBJ2-3, with 8 positions matching TRBD2. V lost 0 bases and J lost 5; bases outside the gene matches: 4. The CDR3 sequence is 15 residues long. Germline CDR1 reads SGHAT; CDR2 reads FQNNGV. The CDR3, as DNA: TGTGCCAGCAGCTTAGATTTTGCGGGGGGAGATACGCAGTATTTT. Its protein product is CASSLDFAGGDTQYF.

The rearrangement links TRBV6-1 to TRBJ1-4; D call uncertain. V gave up 7 bases and J gave up 0 bases, with 12 bases separating them. The CDR3 has 15 residues. The germline V gene has CDR1 MNHNS and CDR2 SASEGT. This chain's CDR3 is CASMAGYATNEKLFF. The CDR3, as DNA: TGTGCCAGCATGGCAGGTTATGCAACTAATGAAAAACTGTTTTTT.

The chain uses TRBV5-5 and TRBJ2-3; tentative D call: TRBD2 (7 bases). Between the trimmed V and J ends, which lost 0 bases and 3 bases, there was a span of 14 bases. The CDR3 loop spans 16 amino acids. The germline gives CDR1 SGHKS, CDR2 YYEKEE (reference sequence). The CDR3 reads CASSLAPGRGTDTQYF. For the CDR3, the DNA is TGTGCCAGCAGCTTGGCCCCAGGGAGGGGGACAGATACGCAGTATTTT.

V and J are TRBV18 and TRBJ1-5; 8 nucleotides match TRBD1. Germline V gives CDR1 KGHSH, CDR2 LQKENI. V shed 1 base, J shed 0 bases, and the junction held 5 bases outside the gene matches. The CDR3 totals 17 residues. CDR3 amino acids: CASSPRDRRDSNQPQHF. CDR3 coding DNA: TGTGCCAGCTCACCACGGGACAGGAGAGATAGCAATCAGCCCCAGCATTTT.

This clone appeared a single time. The chain employs TRBV7-2 and TRBJ2-2; TRBD2 matches at 7 bases. The CDR3 totals 15 residues. CDR1 is SGHTA, CDR2 FQGNSA, per germline. With V trimmed by 5 bases and J by 5 bases, 8 bases remained unmatched. The CDR3 sequence is CASSLTSRPTGELFF. DNA of the CDR3: TGTGCCAGCAGCCTGACTAGCCGCCCTACCGGGGAGCTGTTTTTT.

V is TRBV11-2 and J is TRBJ2-3; 9 positions match TRBD2. This CDR3 is built from 17 residues. Trimming took 5 bases from V and 2 from J; bases not matched to a gene: 11. CDR1 is SGHAT and CDR2 is FQNNGV in the germline V gene. CDR3: CASSPGGAGGYTDTQYF. In nucleotides, the CDR3 is TGTGCCAGCAGCCCCGGGGGAGCGGGGGGATACACAGATACGCAGTATTTT.

The V gene is TRBV7-2, the J gene TRBJ1-2; D remains unclear. CDR3 size: 12 residues. Germline CDR1 reads SGHTA; CDR2 reads FQGNSA. Trimming removed 3 bases from V and 6 bases from J, with 8 bases in between. CDR3 nucleotides: TGTGCCAGCAGCTTTTTTGGAGATGGCTACACCTTC. It is translated as CASSFFGDGYTF. Variable domain in full (rest from reference TRBV7-2 and TRBJ1-2): GAGVSQSPSNKVTEKGKDVELRCDPISGHTALYWYRQSLGQGLEFLIYFQGNSAPDKSGLPSDRFSAERTGGSVSTLTIQRTQQEDSAVYLCASSFFGDGYTFGSGTRLTVV.

The chain has TRBV7-9 and TRBJ2-3, with D possibly being TRBD2 (5 bases). The V and J ends lost 3 bases and 2 bases respectively, with 9 bases between them. Germline CDR1 and CDR2: SEHNR and FQNEAQ (reference sequence). The CDR3 consists of 14 residues. CDR3 region: CASSFEGLTDTQYF. DNA for the CDR3: TGTGCCAGCAGCTTTGAGGGCCTCACAGATACGCAGTATTTT. The full variable domain, completed using reference TRBV7-9 and TRBJ2-3, is DTGVSQNPRHKITKRGQNVTFRCDPISEHNRLYWYRQTLGQGPEFLTYFQNEAQLEKSRLLSDRFSAERPKGSFSTLEIQRTEQGDSAMYLCASSFEGLTDTQYFGPGTRLTVL.

The rearrangement uses TRBV2 and TRBJ2-5; 8 bases are a match to TRBD2. The CDR3 extends over 14 amino acids. Germline CDR1 and CDR2: SNHLY and FYNNEI. With V trimmed by 4 bases and J by 5 bases, 6 bases remained unmatched. The CDR3 DNA reads as TGTGCCAGCAGTGTGAAACCGGGGGGGGAGACCCAGTACTTC. Amino acids: CASSVKPGGETQYF.

This clone was counted only a few times. The chain carries TRBV7-6 and TRBJ1-1; possibly TRBD1 for D (6 bases). The CDR3 is made up of 15 amino acids. CDR1 and CDR2 (germline): SGHVS, FNYEAQ. V was pared by 5 bases and J by 1 base, with 14 bases between. CDR3 region: CASSTQRGGNTEAFF. CDR3 in DNA: TGTGCCAGCAGCACCCAAAGGGGGGGGAACACTGAAGCTTTCTTT.

This clone was found once. The chain recombines TRBV20-1 with TRBJ1-1; the match to TRBD1 covers 9 bases. CDR1 and CDR2 from the germline V gene are DFQATT and SNEGSKA (reference sequence). The CDR3 extends over 11 amino acids. With V trimmed by 4 bases and J by 10 bases, 4 bases remained unmatched. The CDR3 loop reads CSAKGTGRAFF. Written as DNA, the CDR3 is TGCAGTGCTAAAGGGACAGGGAGAGCTTTCTTT.

The V and J genes are TRBV7-9 and TRBJ2-3; no definite D call. The CDR3 is 14 amino acids. Germline V gene lookup returns CDR1 SEHNR and CDR2 FQNEAQ (reference sequence). The V end was cut by 5 bases, the J end by 3 bases, with 12 bases between. The CDR3 protein is CASSLRLWTDTQYF. CDR3 DNA: TGTGCCAGCAGCCTCCGACTTTGGACAGATACGCAGTATTTT.

The V gene is TRBV18, the J gene TRBJ1-4, with 8 bases aligning to TRBD1. The CDR3 runs to 15 residues. Germline CDR1 reads KGHSH; CDR2 reads LQKENI. V shed 3 bases and J 10 bases; nucleotides not matched to a gene: 10. In DNA, the CDR3 is TGTGCCAGCTCACCCCAGGGGGCCACCTATGGAAAACTGTTTTTT. Translated: CASSPQGATYGKLFF.

This chain connects TRBV9 to TRBJ2-1; D remains unclear. Germline CDR1 is SGDLS and CDR2 is YYNGEE. The CDR3 has 13 residues. V shed 0 bases and J shed 7 bases, with 8 bases lying between them. CDR3 loop: CASSVATKNEQFF. The DNA of the CDR3 is TGTGCCAGCAGCGTAGCTACGAAGAATGAGCAGTTCTTC. Full variable domain (rest looked up from reference TRBV9 and TRBJ2-1): DSGVTQTPKHLITATGQRVTLRCSPRSGDLSVYWYQQSLDQGLQFLIQYYNGEERAKGNILERFSAQQFPDLHSELNLSSLELGDSALYFCASSVATKNEQFFGPGTRLTVL.

The chain uses TRBV4-3 and TRBJ1-2; no clear D. Germline V lookup: CDR1 LGHNA, CDR2 YSLEER. The CDR3 length is 14 residues. Trimming took off 0 bases at V and 5 bases at J, with 10 bases between the two ends. For the CDR3, the DNA is TGCGCCAGCAGCCAAGATAACAGAAAGTATGGCTACACCTTC. This translates into CASSQDNRKYGYTF.

This clone has more than one count but fewer than ten. The chain recombines TRBV19 with TRBJ1-1; TRBD1 matches 8 bases. Germline V gene lookup returns CDR1 LNHDA and CDR2 SQIVND (reference sequence). The CDR3 consists of 16 residues. Trimming took 0 bases from V and 4 from J; bases not matched to a gene: 7. The CDR3 sequence: CASSIDPDRGGTEAFF. CDR3 sequence (DNA): TGTGCCAGTAGTATAGACCCTGACAGGGGAGGCACTGAAGCTTTCTTT.

V is TRBV9 and J is TRBJ2-5, with TRBD2 matching 7 bases. J gave up 3 bases and V 3 bases, and 8 bases lay outside the gene matches. Germline lookup yields CDR1 SGDLS and CDR2 YYNGEE. This CDR3 region has 15 residues. CDR3 protein: CASSGEGLAKETQYF. As DNA, the CDR3 is TGTGCCAGCAGCGGGGAGGGACTGGCAAAAGAGACCCAGTACTTC.

The rearrangement links TRBV10-3 to TRBJ2-7, with 9 bases identical to TRBD1. The V segment lost 6 bases and the J segment 2 bases; nucleotides outside the gene matches: 5. The CDR3 is made up of 14 amino acids. CDR1 is ENHRY and CDR2 is SYGVKD in the germline V gene. CDR3 in DNA: TGTGCCATCAGAGGGGGGGACAGGGCCTACGAGCAGTACTTC. Protein sequence: CAIRGGDRAYEQYF.

This clone appeared a few times. J is TRBJ1-3 and V is TRBV9; 7 positions agree with TRBD1. This CDR3 spans 16 amino acids. Germline CDR1 SGDLS, CDR2 YYNGEE. V gave up 4 bases and J gave up 0 bases; unmatched junction bases: 7. In DNA, the CDR3 is TGTGCCAGCAGCCCCCGCGACAGGGTCTCTGGAAACACCATATATTTT. This sequence encodes CASSPRDRVSGNTIYF.

The chain recombines TRBV18 with TRBJ1-1; the D is unclear. The CDR3 spans 14 residues. Looked up from germline, CDR1 is KGHSH and CDR2 is LQKENI. Trimming stripped 5 bases from V and 3 bases from J, with 13 bases between. CDR3 region: CASSVRREDTEAFF. CDR3 coding DNA: TGTGCCAGCTCAGTAAGAAGGGAGGACACTGAAGCTTTCTTT.

The sample holds a few counts of this clone. The V and J genes are TRBV10-2 and TRBJ2-1; D is perhaps TRBD1 (6 bases). CDR3 length: 14 amino acids. Trimming stripped 7 bases from V and 3 bases from J, with 13 bases between. The germline gives CDR1 WSHSY, CDR2 SAAADI. Here the CDR3 reads CASTPQGYYNEQFF. CDR3 coding DNA: TGCGCCAGCACCCCCCAGGGGTACTACAATGAGCAGTTCTTC.